The 29 T cell receptor beta chains below all came from one sample that was sequenced in a study of cytomegalovirus exposure and HLA in healthy donors. 13 Jbeta primers and 60 Vbeta primers were used for the PCR. The repertoire was sequenced with immunoSEQ multiplex PCR; TCRdb's copy has only in-frame clones and lacks some. The sample has fewer than 350,000 clones, around 90% seen once; the top ten hold roughly 2.3%. Sequencing input: PBMCs. The receptor set was obtained from a woman aged 18-29 years in good health and CMV-seronegative.

The chain couples TRBV15 to TRBJ1-6; 7 bases map to TRBD1. V shed 5 bases and J 3 bases; nucleotides not matched to a gene: 7. The length of the CDR3 is 16 residues. Germline V gives CDR1 LNHNV, CDR2 YYDKDF (reference sequence). CDR3 in DNA: TGTGCCACCAGCCCTCGGGACAGCAGCTATAATTCACCCCTCCACTTT. Its translation is CATSPRDSSYNSPLHF.

As DNA, the CDR3 is TGTGCCAGCAGCTTAGCGCCCCTAGCGGGGCTATCTACAGATACGCAGTATTTT. Translation gives CASSLAPLAGLSTDTQYF. The genes are TRBV11-1 and TRBJ2-3; 9 positions match TRBD2. The junction had 10 bases not matched to a gene; V was cut back by 0 bases and J by 3 bases. Germline CDR1 SGHAT, CDR2 FQDESV (reference sequence). The length of the CDR3 is 18 residues. Drawing the rest from reference TRBV11-1 and TRBJ2-3, the complete variable domain is EAEVAQSPRYKITEKSQAVAFWCDPISGHATLYWYRQILGQGPELLVQFQDESVVDDSQLPKDRFSAERLKGVDSTLKIQPAELGDSAMYLCASSLAPLAGLSTDTQYFGPGTRLTVL.

The chain uses TRBV5-1 and TRBJ2-3, with TRBD2 matching over 9 bases. Germline values: CDR1 SGHRS, CDR2 YFSETQ. The CDR3 consists of 16 residues. V gave up 0 bases and J gave up 4 bases; unmatched junction bases: 6. CDR3 nucleotide sequence: TGCGCCAGCAGCTTGGAACGCGGGGGGGCAGCAGATACGCAGTATTTT. It specifies CASSLERGGAADTQYF.

The chain recombines TRBV9 with TRBJ2-7; 7 positions match TRBD2. Looked up from germline, CDR1 is SGDLS and CDR2 is YYNGEE. The CDR3 covers 18 residues. The trim removed 4 bases at V and 0 bases at J, leaving 16 bases unmatched. The CDR3 protein is CASSPTYGLDRPSYEQYF. The CDR3 region has the DNA TGTGCCAGCAGCCCAACGTACGGACTAGACAGACCCTCCTACGAGCAGTACTTC.

The chain carries TRBV7-7 and TRBJ2-5, with a tentative D call TRBD2 (5 bases). The ends were cut back, 5 bases at V and 3 bases at J, with 10 bases in the middle. Germline V gene sequence: CDR1 SSHAT, CDR2 FNYEAQ (reference sequence). This CDR3 has 13 amino acids. CDR3 sequence reads: CASSGSGEETQYF. In DNA, the CDR3 is TGTGCCAGCAGCGGTTCCGGGGAAGAGACCCAGTACTTC.

The V gene is TRBV6-1, the J gene TRBJ1-1; TRBD1 agrees at 8 bases. CDR3 length: 15 residues. The ends lost 8 bases at V and 1 base at J; junction bases unmatched: 9. Germline values: CDR1 MNHNS, CDR2 SASEGT. CDR3 protein: CASPQSGTGNTEAFF. As DNA, the CDR3 is TGTGCCAGCCCTCAATCCGGGACAGGGAACACTGAAGCTTTCTTT.

The chain employs TRBV7-6 and TRBJ1-1, with D possibly TRBD1 on 6 matching bases. Per germline, CDR1 SGHVS and CDR2 FNYEAQ. CDR3 size: 14 residues. V lost 0 bases and J 5 bases, leaving 10 bases between the germline ends. This CDR3 is CASSLAGAGTEAFF. The CDR3 region has the DNA TGTGCCAGCAGCTTAGCGGGGGCGGGTACTGAAGCTTTCTTT. Complete variable domain (other parts from reference TRBV7-6 and TRBJ1-1): GAGVSQSPRYKVTKRGQDVALRCDPISGHVSLYWYRQALGQGPEFLTYFNYEAQQDKSGLPNDRFSAERPEGSISTLTIQRTEQRDSAMYRCASSLAGAGTEAFFGQGTRLTVV.

The J gene is TRBJ2-1, the V gene TRBV5-1; 8 bases map to TRBD1. The CDR3 runs 19 residues. V dropped 2 bases and J dropped 7; count of bases not matched to a gene: 20. Per the germline V gene, CDR1 is SGHRS and CDR2 is YFSETQ. CDR3 sequence (DNA): TGCGCCAGCAGCTTCTACAAAACGGACAGGGAAGGAAGTCAGAATGAGCAGTTCTTC. Translation gives CASSFYKTDREGSQNEQFF. Full variable domain (outside the CDR3, taken from reference TRBV5-1 and TRBJ2-1): KAGVTQTPRYLIKTRGQQVTLSCSPISGHRSVSWYQQTPGQGLQFLFEYFSETQRNKGNFPGRFSGRQFSNSRSEMNVSTLELGDSALYLCASSFYKTDREGSQNEQFFGPGTRLTVL.

The V gene is TRBV30, the J gene TRBJ2-5; TRBD1 matches at 7 bases. CDR1 GTSNPN and CDR2 SVGIG come from the germline V gene (reference sequence). The CDR3 runs 15 residues. The V gene end was trimmed by 4 bases and the J gene end by 0 bases; junction bases not matched to a gene: 8. The CDR3 here is CAWTLTGYYQETQYF. CDR3 sequence (DNA): TGTGCCTGGACTTTGACAGGGTATTACCAAGAGACCCAGTACTTC.

This chain joins TRBV5-1 and TRBJ1-1, with no clear D. Germline V lookup: CDR1 SGHRS, CDR2 YFSETQ. There are 14 residues in the CDR3. V was pared by 1 base and J by 1 base, with 8 bases between. The DNA for the CDR3 is TGCGCCAGCAGCTTGTACGAGAGGAACACTGAAGCTTTCTTT. Amino acids: CASSLYERNTEAFF.

CDR3 sequence: CASSLDRGDTGELFF. The CDR3 bases are TGTGCCAGCAGCTTGGACAGGGGAGACACCGGGGAGCTGTTTTTT. J is TRBJ2-2 and V is TRBV2; TRBD1 agrees at 9 bases. The CDR3 is 15 amino acids. Germline values: CDR1 SNHLY, CDR2 FYNNEI. Trimming removed 6 bases from V and 3 bases from J; junction bases left unmatched: 5.

The V and J genes are TRBV5-1 and TRBJ1-4, with D possibly being TRBD1 (5 bases). Germline-derived CDR1 and CDR2 are SGHRS and YFSETQ. CDR3 length: 14 amino acids. V lost 2 bases and J 7 bases, leaving 12 bases between the germline ends. The CDR3 reads CASSFDSRSEKLFF. CDR3 nucleotides: TGCGCCAGCAGCTTCGACAGCAGGTCTGAAAAACTGTTTTTT.

The rearrangement links TRBV19 to TRBJ2-1; 11 nucleotides align to TRBD1. J gave up 9 bases and V 5 bases, and 3 bases lay outside the gene matches. Germline V gene lookup returns CDR1 LNHDA and CDR2 SQIVND (reference sequence). The CDR3 has 13 amino acids. CDR3 residues: CASSPDRGREQFF. The CDR3 DNA sequence: TGTGCCAGTAGTCCGGACAGGGGGCGTGAGCAGTTCTTC. The full variable domain, with the rest looked up from reference TRBV19 and TRBJ2-1, is DGGITQSPKYLFRKEGQNVTLSCEQNLNHDAMYWYRQDPGQGLRLIYYSQIVNDFQKGDIAEGYSVSREKKESFPLTVTSAQKNPTAFYLCASSPDRGREQFFGPGTRLTVL.

The rearrangement uses TRBV9 and TRBJ2-5; TRBD2 matches at 10 bases. The length of the CDR3 is 16 residues. V was pared by 6 bases and J by 1 base, with 9 bases of the junction left unmatched. Germline CDR1 is SGDLS and CDR2 is YYNGEE. CDR3 DNA: TGTGCCAGCACCGTCGCTAGCGGGGGTTTCCAAGAGACCCAGTACTTC. As protein: CASTVASGGFQETQYF.

The gene calls are TRBV7-9 and TRBJ2-1, with unresolved D. Trimming removed 1 base from V and 0 bases from J, with 7 bases in between. This CDR3 contains 15 residues. Germline V gene lookup returns CDR1 SEHNR and CDR2 FQNEAQ (reference sequence). The CDR3 is CASSLVLSSYNEQFF. Here the CDR3 DNA reads TGTGCCAGCAGCTTAGTTCTGAGCTCCTACAATGAGCAGTTCTTC.

The chain has TRBV10-2 and TRBJ1-2, with 11 bases that match TRBD1. The trim removed 3 bases at V and 2 bases at J, leaving 8 bases unmatched. This CDR3 spans 17 amino acids. Germline CDR1 is WSHSY and CDR2 is SAAADI. The CDR3 sequence: CASSERRTGGSNYGYTF. The DNA of the CDR3 is TGCGCCAGCAGTGAAAGACGGACAGGGGGCAGCAACTATGGCTACACCTTC.

This chain links TRBV18 with TRBJ1-1; 9 bases are a match to TRBD1. Germline V lookup: CDR1 KGHSH, CDR2 LQKENI. The CDR3 covers 15 residues. J lost 5 bases, V lost 2 bases, and 6 bases had no gene match. CDR3 nucleotide sequence: TGTGCCAGCTCACCAAAGGGACAGGGAGGAACTGAAGCTTTCTTT. Residues: CASSPKGQGGTEAFF.

This clone was counted a few times. The chain joins TRBV7-8 to TRBJ2-7; 11 bases line up with TRBD2. Unmatched junction bases numbered 7, after V lost 4 bases and J lost 5 bases. Germline CDR1 and CDR2: SGHVS and FQNEAQ. The CDR3 spans 15 residues. The DNA of the CDR3 is TGTGCCAGCAGCTACTTTAGCGGGGGGGAAAACGAGCAGTACTTC. Encoded protein: CASSYFSGGENEQYF.

The DNA for the CDR3 is TGTGCCAGCAGCTTCATCGGCGGACAGGGGCGATCCGACGAGCAGTACTTC. It specifies CASSFIGGQGRSDEQYF. The chain joins TRBV5-5 to TRBJ2-7; TRBD1 agrees at 9 bases. There are 17 residues in the CDR3. The V segment lost 2 bases and the J segment 5 bases; nucleotides outside the gene matches: 14. The germline CDR1 and CDR2 sequences are SGHKS and YYEKEE (reference sequence).

This clone appeared once. V is TRBV7-3 and J is TRBJ2-1; no clear D. There are 13 residues in the CDR3. Trimming cost V 5 bases and J 8 bases, with 13 bases left between them. CDR1 and CDR2 (germline): SGHTA, FQGTGA. DNA of the CDR3: TGTGCCAGCAGCAGGAGCAGCCAATATGAGCAGTTCTTC. Protein sequence: CASSRSSQYEQFF.

The chain couples TRBV9 to TRBJ2-7, with TRBD2 identical over 7 bases. CDR3 length: 14 residues. Germline CDR1 and CDR2: SGDLS and YYNGEE. The J segment lost 5 bases and the V segment lost 0 bases, leaving 5 bases of the junction unmatched. The CDR3 sequence: CASSVDIGRDEQYF. The DNA for the CDR3 is TGTGCCAGCAGCGTAGATATAGGGAGGGACGAGCAGTACTTC.

J is TRBJ2-5 and V is TRBV7-9; D gene ambiguous. In germline, CDR1 is SEHNR, CDR2 FQNEAQ (reference sequence). The CDR3 extends over 12 amino acids. With 4 bases removed from V and 11 bases from J, the gap between germline ends came to 14 bases. The CDR3: CASSYRSGEQYF. For the CDR3, the DNA is TGTGCCAGCAGCTACCGATCCGGAGAGCAGTACTTC.

This clone came up once. This chain uses TRBV7-2 with TRBJ2-1; TRBD2 aligns across 7 bases. This CDR3 comprises 15 residues. V lost 5 bases to trimming and J lost 8 bases; unmatched junction nucleotides: 12. Looked up from germline, CDR1 is SGHTA and CDR2 is FQGNSA. DNA for the CDR3: TGTGCCAGCAGCCCACCGGGACTATCCTTAGATGAGCAGTTCTTC. Residues: CASSPPGLSLDEQFF. Full variable domain (outside the CDR3, taken from reference TRBV7-2 and TRBJ2-1): GAGVSQSPSNKVTEKGKDVELRCDPISGHTALYWYRQSLGQGLEFLIYFQGNSAPDKSGLPSDRFSAERTGGSVSTLTIQRTQQEDSAVYLCASSPPGLSLDEQFFGPGTRLTVL.

The V gene is TRBV9, the J gene TRBJ1-3; tentative D call: TRBD1 (5 bases). This CDR3 has 12 residues. V dropped 3 bases and J dropped 4 bases, with 5 bases sitting between them. Per the germline V gene, CDR1 is SGDLS and CDR2 is YYNGEE. The DNA of the CDR3 is TGTGCCAGCAGCGAGGGGGGAAACACCATATATTTT. It is translated as CASSEGGNTIYF.

The V and J genes are TRBV28 and TRBJ1-5, with 7 bases fitting TRBD1. Germline trimming cut 6 bases from V and 6 bases from J; bases unmatched to any gene: 8. Germline CDR1 MDHEN, CDR2 SYDVKM. The CDR3 loop spans 14 amino acids. CDR3 protein: CASRGQSGLQPQHF. In DNA, the CDR3 is TGTGCCAGCAGGGGACAGTCAGGACTTCAGCCCCAGCATTTT.

This chain uses TRBV5-1 with TRBJ2-1, with D tentatively TRBD2 (6 bases). V lost 4 bases and J lost 9, with 14 bases in between. Germline CDR1 SGHRS, CDR2 YFSETQ. The CDR3 sequence is 13 residues long. As DNA, the CDR3 is TGCGCCAGCAGCCCGACCTTTAGCGGTGAGCAGTTCTTC. Amino acids: CASSPTFSGEQFF.

This rearrangement joins TRBV19 to TRBJ1-5, with D possibly matching TRBD1 (6 bases). CDR1 is LNHDA and CDR2 is SQIVND in the germline V gene (reference sequence). This CDR3 spans 18 amino acids. Trimming took off 4 bases at V and 7 bases at J, with 26 bases between the two ends. The CDR3 DNA reads TGTGCCAGTAGTACCTCACACACCTCGTACAGGGACGGACAGCCCCAGCATTTT. Its translation: CASSTSHTSYRDGQPQHF. The full variable domain, its missing parts supplied by reference TRBV19 and TRBJ1-5, is DGGITQSPKYLFRKEGQNVTLSCEQNLNHDAMYWYRQDPGQGLRLIYYSQIVNDFQKGDIAEGYSVSREKKESFPLTVTSAQKNPTAFYLCASSTSHTSYRDGQPQHFGDGTRLSIL.

The genes are TRBV25-1 and TRBJ2-7; 7 bases fit TRBD2. The germline CDR1 and CDR2 sequences are MGHDK and SYGVNS. After removal of 5 bases from V and 4 bases from J, the junction contained 5 bases not matched to a gene. There are 13 residues in the CDR3. CDR3 bases: TGTGCCAGCAGTCGTATCGGGGGGTACGAGCAGTACTTC. It specifies CASSRIGGYEQYF.

The chain uses TRBV6-1 and TRBJ2-7; D unclear. The CDR3 spans 13 residues. Germline CDR1 MNHNS, CDR2 SASEGT. V lost 6 bases, J lost 6 bases, and 15 bases lay in between. CDR3 sequence: CASRDTPRPEQYF. CDR3 nucleotide sequence: TGTGCCAGCAGAGACACCCCACGTCCCGAGCAGTACTTC.